The source of this T cell receptor beta chain is a study of blood T cell repertoires in COVID-19. Trimming shortened V by 4 bases and J by 7 bases, and 14 bases separated the two germline ends. The germline V gene encodes CDR1 KGHSH and CDR2 LQKENI. The CDR3 totals 14 residues. Produced via immunoSEQ multiplex PCR; TCRdb's table is partial and in-frame only. In the table there are 100,000 or so clones, 81% of which are singletons. The table lists this clone with a count of one. This receptor was taken from a human donor in a cohort sampled during active COVID-19. The sequenced sample consisted of peripheral blood. The chain links TRBV18 to TRBJ1-5, with D hard to call. CDR3 in amino acids: CASSHLQQTQPQHF. The CDR3 DNA reads TGTGCCAGCTCACACCTACAGCAGACCCAGCCCCAGCATTTT. The full variable domain, in which reference TRBV18 and TRBJ1-5 provide the parts outside the CDR3, is NAGVMQNPRHLVRRRGQEARLRCSPMKGHSHVYWYRQLPEEGLKFMVYLQKENIIDESGMPKERFSAEFPKEGPSILRIQQVVRGDSAAYFCASSHLQQTQPQHFGDGTRLSIL.